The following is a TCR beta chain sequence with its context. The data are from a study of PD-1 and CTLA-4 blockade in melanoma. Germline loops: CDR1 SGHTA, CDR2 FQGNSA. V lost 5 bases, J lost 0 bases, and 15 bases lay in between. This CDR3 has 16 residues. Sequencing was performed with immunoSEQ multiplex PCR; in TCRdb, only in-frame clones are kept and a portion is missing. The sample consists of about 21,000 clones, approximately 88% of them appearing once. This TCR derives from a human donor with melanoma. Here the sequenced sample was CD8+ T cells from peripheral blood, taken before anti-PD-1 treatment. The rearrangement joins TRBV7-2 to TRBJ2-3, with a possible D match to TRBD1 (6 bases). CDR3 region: CASSQGIAPSTDTQYF. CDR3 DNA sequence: TGTGCCAGCAGCCAGGGGATAGCGCCTAGCACAGATACGCAGTATTTT. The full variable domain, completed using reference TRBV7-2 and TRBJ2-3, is GAGVSQSPSNKVTEKGKDVELRCDPISGHTALYWYRQSLGQGLEFLIYFQGNSAPDKSGLPSDRFSAERTGGSVSTLTIQRTQQEDSAVYLCASSQGIAPSTDTQYFGPGTRLTVL.